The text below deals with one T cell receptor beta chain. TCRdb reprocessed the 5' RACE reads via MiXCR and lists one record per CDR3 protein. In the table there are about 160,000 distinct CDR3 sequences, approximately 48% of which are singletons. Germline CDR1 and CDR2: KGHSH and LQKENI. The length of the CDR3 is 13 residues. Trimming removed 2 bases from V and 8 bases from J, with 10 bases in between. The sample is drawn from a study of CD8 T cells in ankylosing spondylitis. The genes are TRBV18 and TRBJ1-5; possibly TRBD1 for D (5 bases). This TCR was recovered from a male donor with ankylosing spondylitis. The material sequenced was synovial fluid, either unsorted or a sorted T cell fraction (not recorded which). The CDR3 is CASSPSRAEPQHF. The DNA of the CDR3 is TGTGCCAGCTCACCATCCAGGGCGGAGCCCCAGCATTTT.